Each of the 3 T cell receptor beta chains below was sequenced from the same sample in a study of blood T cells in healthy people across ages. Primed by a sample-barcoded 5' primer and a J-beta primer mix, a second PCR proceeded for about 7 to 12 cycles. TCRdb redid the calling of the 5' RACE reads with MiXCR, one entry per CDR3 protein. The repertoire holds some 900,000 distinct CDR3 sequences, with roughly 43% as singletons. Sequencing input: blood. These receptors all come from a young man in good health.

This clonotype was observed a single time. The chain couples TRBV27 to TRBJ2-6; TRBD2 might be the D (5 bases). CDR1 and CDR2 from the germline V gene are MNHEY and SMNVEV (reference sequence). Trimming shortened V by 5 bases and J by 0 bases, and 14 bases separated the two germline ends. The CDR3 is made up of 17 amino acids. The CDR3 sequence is CASSPRRGSSGANVLTF. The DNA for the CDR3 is TGTGCCAGCAGTCCTCGTCGGGGTAGCTCTGGGGCCAACGTCCTGACTTTC.

The CDR3 reads CASSLTWGTGRPYEQYF. The CDR3 DNA reads as TGTGCCAGCAGTTTAACTTGGGGGACAGGGAGGCCCTACGAGCAGTACTTC. The chain employs TRBV27 and TRBJ2-4, with 9 bases matching TRBD1. The end of the DNA is better explained by TRBJ2-7, so the J call may be wrong. Germline V lookup: CDR1 MNHEY, CDR2 SMNVEV (reference sequence). The CDR3 sequence is 17 residues long.

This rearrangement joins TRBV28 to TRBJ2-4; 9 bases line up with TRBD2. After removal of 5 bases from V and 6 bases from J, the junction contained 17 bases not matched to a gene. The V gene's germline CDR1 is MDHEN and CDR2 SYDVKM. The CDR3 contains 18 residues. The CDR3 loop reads CASSPVGLAYRGVNIQYF. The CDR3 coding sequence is TGTGCCAGCAGTCCCGTGGGACTAGCTTATCGTGGTGTAAACATTCAGTACTTC.